Listed below are T cell receptor beta chains from one sample, sequenced in a study of T cell responses to AZD1222 COVID-19 vaccine. Generated by immunoSEQ multiplex PCR, the TCRdb table keeps only in-frame clones and is missing some. The sample consists of 100,000 to 150,000 clones, 90% of them appearing once. The sequenced sample was peripheral blood, obtained on day 0 of AZD1222 vaccination. These receptors all come from an adult in good health. The CDR3 runs from the conserved cysteine through the conserved F or W. The D gene is left open where the match is weak. Expanded clones get a size class; other rows say once, few or many, or leave the size out.

few	TRBD2	TRBV5-1	TRBJ2-1	16	TGCGCCAGCAGCGGGATTAGCGGGGGGGCCGGCAATGAGCAGTTCTTC	CASSGISGGAGNEQFF
NA	TRBD1	TRBV11-2	TRBJ2-2	15	TGTGCCAGCAGTACCGGGACAGGGGGAACCGGGGAGCTGTTTTTT	CASSTGTGGTGELFF
NA	NA	TRBV27	TRBJ1-2	15	TGTGCCAGCGTCGGGGTAAGGGGCTCTAACTATGGCTACACCTTC	CASVGVRGSNYGYTF
NA	TRBD1	TRBV5-1	TRBJ1-6	15	TGCGCCAGCAGCCTACTGGGACAGAATAATTCACCCCTCCACTTT	CASSLLGQNNSPLHF
NA	NA	TRBV18	TRBJ2-2	14	TGTGCCAGCTCACCGGTAACGAACACCGGGGAGCTGTTTTTT	CASSPVTNTGELFF
NA	NA	TRBV7-2	TRBJ2-5	13	TGTGCCAGCAGCTTAGTACATCAAGAGACCCAGTACTTC	CASSLVHQETQYF
NA	TRBD1	TRBV5-5	TRBJ1-5	15	TGTGCCAGCAGCCGCGAGGGGGCAAGGGGACAGCCCCAGCATTTT	CASSREGARGQPQHF
NA	NA	TRBV21-1	TRBJ1-6	13	TGTGCCTGGGACAGGGGCGCCAATTCACCCCTCCACTTT	CAWDRGANSPLHF
NA	NA	TRBV3-1/TRBV3-2	TRBJ1-5	16	TGTGCCAGCAGCCAAGGGGGTTATCACCCGGGGGAGCCCCAGCATTTT	CASSQGGYHPGEPQHF
NA	TRBD1	TRBV5-8	TRBJ1-6	17	TGTGCCAGCAGCTTGGACAGGGACAGCTCCTATAATTCACCCCTCCACTTT	CASSLDRDSSYNSPLHF
NA	TRBD2	TRBV7-2	TRBJ2-5	15	TGTGCCTCCTGGACAGGAGCGGGGGGTGGAGAGACCCAGTACTTC	CASWTGAGGGETQYF
once	NA	TRBV25-1	TRBJ2-2	14	TGTGCCAGCAGTGAATACAGGGACCCCGGGGAGCTGTTTTTT	CASSEYRDPGELFF
NA	TRBD1	TRBV5-1	TRBJ1-6	15	TGCGCCAGCAGCTTGGTGGACAGGGAATATTCACCCCTCCACTTT	CASSLVDREYSPLHF
NA	TRBD1	TRBV24-1	TRBJ2-3	13	TGTGCCACCGGGACAGGGAACACAGATACGCAGTATTTT	CATGTGNTDTQYF
NA	TRBD1	TRBV15	TRBJ1-4	15	TGTGCCACCAGCAGAGCAGGGGGAGTACGTGAAAAACTGTTTTTT	CATSRAGGVREKLFF
NA	NA	TRBV12-3/TRBV12-4	TRBJ2-7	12	TGTGCCAGCAGTTTACTGGGGGGCGAGCAGTACTTC	CASSLLGGEQYF
NA	NA	TRBV9	TRBJ1-2	14	TGTGCCAGCAGCGCATCCGGGACTCACTATGGCTACACCTTC	CASSASGTHYGYTF
NA	NA	TRBV19	TRBJ2-1	15	TGTGCCAGTAGTCCTGCGGGGTCTTACTACAATGAGCAGTTCTTC	CASSPAGSYYNEQFF
once	NA	TRBV6-2/TRBV6-3	TRBJ1-6	18	TGTGCCAGCAGTTACTCCCGTCATTCCGCCCCGTGGAATTCACCCCTCCACTTT	CASSYSRHSAPWNSPLHF
NA	NA	TRBV6-5	TRBJ2-7	16	TGTGCCAGCAGTTACTCTGGGGGAGGAGTCTCCTACGAGCAGTACTTC	CASSYSGGGVSYEQYF
NA	NA	TRBV12-3/TRBV12-4	TRBJ2-7	13	TGTGCCAGCAGTTTGCAGTTTAACTACGAGCAGTACTTC	CASSLQFNYEQYF
NA	NA	TRBV9	TRBJ2-2	17	TGTGCCAGCAGCGTCGCGGCGGGGGCAACGAACACCGGGGAGCTGTTTTTT	CASSVAAGATNTGELFF
NA	NA	TRBV6-2/TRBV6-3	TRBJ2-3	15	TGTGCCAGCAGTTACTCGGCAGGGGTTTCAGATACGCAGTATTTT	CASSYSAGVSDTQYF
NA	TRBD1	TRBV19	TRBJ1-1	15	TGTGCCAGTAGTATGGGCGGGACAGCTAAACCTGAAGCTTTCTTT	CASSMGGTAKPEAFF
NA	NA	TRBV5-1	TRBJ2-3	14	TGCGCCAGCCCCGCAGACAGAAACACAGATACGCAGTATTTT	CASPADRNTDTQYF
NA	NA	TRBV5-8	TRBJ2-7	13	TGTGCCAGCAGCCCAGGACGCACCTACGAGCAGTACTTC	CASSPGRTYEQYF
NA	NA	TRBV9	TRBJ1-3	15	TGTGCCAGCAGCGTAGGGGCAGGGGCTGGAAACACCATATATTTT	CASSVGAGAGNTIYF
few	TRBD2	TRBV11-2	TRBJ2-1	15	TGTGCCAGCAGCTTACGCGGGACTACCTCCAATGAGCAGTTCTTC	CASSLRGTTSNEQFF
once	TRBD1	TRBV27	TRBJ1-5	15	TGTGCCAGCAGTCTCACAGGGGCTAGCAATCAGCCCCAGCATTTT	CASSLTGASNQPQHF
NA	NA	TRBV18	TRBJ1-1	16	TGTGCCAGCTCACCAGTCCAAAAAGGTCCGAACACTGAAGCTTTCTTT	CASSPVQKGPNTEAFF
once	NA	TRBV7-8	TRBJ1-4	15	TGTGCCAGCAGCTTAGTTGGCAGGGTGGGTGAAAAACTGTTTTTT	CASSLVGRVGEKLFF
NA	NA	TRBV25-1	TRBJ2-3	14	TGTGCCAGCAGTGACCCGCAGGGAACAGATACGCAGTATTTT	CASSDPQGTDTQYF
NA	NA	TRBV15	TRBJ2-7	14	TGTGCCACCAGCAGAGAGGACGGGACCTACGAGCAGTACTTC	CATSREDGTYEQYF
NA	NA	TRBV6-2/TRBV6-3	TRBJ2-5	14	TGTGCCAGCAGTTTCAAAGATGTCCAAGAGACCCAGTACTTC	CASSFKDVQETQYF
NA	TRBD1	TRBV14	TRBJ1-1	14	TGTGCCAGCAGCCCATTCGCAGGGGGAAGGGAAGCTTTCTTT	CASSPFAGGREAFF
NA	NA	TRBV7-9	TRBJ1-1	12	TGTGCCAGCAGCCCCGAGAGGTCTGAAGCTTTCTTT	CASSPERSEAFF
NA	NA	TRBV15	TRBJ2-1	14	TGTGCCACCATGGAGGTAGGTACCAACGATGAGCAGTTCTTC	CATMEVGTNDEQFF